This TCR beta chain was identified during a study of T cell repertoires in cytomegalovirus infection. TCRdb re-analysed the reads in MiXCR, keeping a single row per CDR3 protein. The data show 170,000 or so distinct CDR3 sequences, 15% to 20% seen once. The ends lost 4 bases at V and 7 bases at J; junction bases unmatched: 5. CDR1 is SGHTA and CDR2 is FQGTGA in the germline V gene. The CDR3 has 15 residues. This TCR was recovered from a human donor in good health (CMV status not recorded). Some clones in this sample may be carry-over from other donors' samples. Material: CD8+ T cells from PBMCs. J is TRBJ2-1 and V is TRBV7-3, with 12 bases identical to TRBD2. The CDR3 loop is CASSSTSGGMNEQFF. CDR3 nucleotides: TGTGCCAGCAGCTCAACTAGCGGGGGGATGAATGAGCAGTTCTTC.